Below, 20 T cell receptor beta chains from the same sample are listed, as sequenced in a study of T-cell reconstitution after alpha-beta-depleted transplantation in children. Unique molecular identifiers were incorporated during preparation of the TCRbeta library. TCRdb used MiXCR to reprocess the PCR reads, holding one entry per CDR3 protein. The sample holds almost 600,000 distinct CDR3 sequences, around 27% seen once. This sample comprised PBMCs, obtained before TCRalphabeta/CD19-depleted stem cell transplant. The origin of the receptors is a boy in the first two years of life with Wiskott-Aldrich syndrome, due to receive a stem cell transplant.

The chain recombines TRBV30 with TRBJ2-2, with D uncertain. CDR3 length: 12 residues. Germline-derived CDR1 and CDR2 are GTSNPN and SVGIG (reference sequence). V gave up 4 bases and J gave up 7 bases, with 10 bases separating them. This CDR3 reads CAWNPGGGELFF. In nucleotides, the CDR3 is TGTGCCTGGAACCCCGGCGGCGGGGAGCTGTTTTTT. Variable domain in full (rest from reference TRBV30 and TRBJ2-2): SQTIHQWPATLVQPVGSPLSLECTVEGTSNPNLYWYRQAAGRGLQLLFYSVGIGQISSEVPQNLSASRPQDRQFILSSKKLLLSDSGFYLCAWNPGGGELFFGEGSRLTVL.

Only a few counts were recorded for this clonotype. The gene calls are TRBV10-3 and TRBJ2-1, with 9 positions matching TRBD2. The CDR3 runs 15 residues. Germline values: CDR1 ENHRY, CDR2 SYGVKD. J was trimmed by 6 bases and V by 4 bases; bases with no gene match: 7. This CDR3 is CAISAREGGINEQFF. In nucleotides, the CDR3 is TGTGCCATCAGTGCGCGGGAGGGCGGTATCAATGAGCAGTTCTTC.

The genes are TRBV18 and TRBJ2-3; D call uncertain. V was shortened by 6 bases and J by 6 bases, with 10 bases between the two germline ends. CDR1 is KGHSH and CDR2 is LQKENI in the germline V gene. There are 12 residues in the CDR3. The CDR3 spells CASSGSMDTQYF. For the CDR3, the DNA is TGTGCCAGCTCGGGATCGATGGATACGCAGTATTTT.

The chain uses TRBV6-2 or TRBV6-3 and TRBJ2-1, with TRBD2 matching 14 bases. The germline CDR1 and CDR2 sequences are MNHEY and SVGEGT. The CDR3 is 16 residues long. V lost 7 bases, J lost 4 bases, and 6 bases stayed unmatched. For the CDR3, the DNA is TGTGCCAGCAAGGGGACTAGCGGGAGATATTACAATGAGCAGTTCTTC. Protein: CASKGTSGRYYNEQFF.

This sequence joins TRBV5-1 and TRBJ2-4, with 9 bases aligning to TRBD1. The germline V gene encodes CDR1 SGHRS and CDR2 YFSETQ. CDR3 size: 14 residues. The trim removed 4 bases at V and 6 bases at J, leaving 5 bases unmatched. CDR3 DNA sequence: TGCGCCAGCAGCGGGACAGGGCGGGGAAACATTCAGTACTTC. This sequence encodes CASSGTGRGNIQYF.

The V gene is TRBV5-1, the J gene TRBJ2-1; 10 nucleotides match TRBD1. CDR3 length: 14 residues. Germline V lookup: CDR1 SGHRS, CDR2 YFSETQ. Unmatched junction bases numbered 6, after V lost 6 bases and J lost 6 bases. The CDR3 loop reads CASMRQGAGNEQFF. The DNA of the CDR3 is TGCGCCAGCATGCGACAGGGGGCTGGCAATGAGCAGTTCTTC.

J is TRBJ2-5 and V is TRBV27, with 8 bases lining up with TRBD1. The CDR3 consists of 14 residues. Germline V gene data show CDR1 as MNHEY and CDR2 as SMNVEV (reference sequence). J gave up 6 bases and V 4 bases, and 7 bases lay outside the gene matches. The CDR3 sequence is CASSSLQGAKTQYF. The CDR3 DNA reads as TGTGCCAGCAGTTCACTCCAGGGGGCGAAGACCCAGTACTTC.

The chain carries TRBV12-3 or TRBV12-4 and TRBJ2-5, with D perhaps given as TRBD1 or TRBD2 (5 bases each). V was clipped by 3 bases and J by 2 bases, with 13 bases between them. The CDR3 totals 15 residues. The CDR3 spells CASSLGRRTQETQYF. The CDR3 coding sequence is TGTGCCAGCAGTTTGGGACGGAGGACGCAAGAGACCCAGTACTTC.

The V call is TRBV29-1, the J call TRBJ2-5, with 11 bases matching TRBD2. The germline CDR1 and CDR2 sequences are SQVTM and ANQGSEA. There are 15 residues in the CDR3. After removal of 6 bases from V and 4 bases from J, the junction contained 10 bases not matched to a gene. The CDR3 here is CSVHGSSGRIETQYF. CDR3 coding DNA: TGCAGCGTACACGGATCTAGCGGGAGGATAGAGACCCAGTACTTC.

The gene calls are TRBV9 and TRBJ2-7, with D perhaps given as TRBD1 or TRBD2 (5 bases each). Trimming stripped 0 bases from V and 7 bases from J, with 11 bases between. Germline-derived CDR1 and CDR2 are SGDLS and YYNGEE. This CDR3 comprises 13 residues. CDR3 DNA: TGTGCCAGCAGCGTAGGTGTCTGGGGGGAGCAGTACTTC. It yields the protein CASSVGVWGEQYF.

The chain recombines TRBV18 with TRBJ2-3, with D perhaps given as TRBD1 or TRBD2 (5 bases each). Germline V gene sequence: CDR1 KGHSH, CDR2 LQKENI. V was shortened by 2 bases and J by 6 bases, with 12 bases between the two germline ends. The CDR3 spans 14 residues. This CDR3 is CASSPYSEGDTQYF. Here the CDR3 DNA reads TGTGCCAGCTCACCATACAGTGAGGGGGATACGCAGTATTTT.

The rearrangement joins TRBV12-3 or TRBV12-4 to TRBJ2-7; D may correspond to TRBD1 or TRBD2 (5 bases each). Trimming pared 5 bases from V and 3 bases from J, leaving 11 bases between. This CDR3 contains 13 residues. CDR3 protein: CASSAGTDYEQYF. CDR3 DNA: TGTGCCAGCAGTGCCGGGACGGACTACGAGCAGTACTTC.

This clonotype was detected a few times. The chain employs TRBV6-1 and TRBJ2-1; TRBD2 is a possible D gene (6 bases). This CDR3 comprises 14 residues. Between the trimmed V and J ends, which lost 5 bases and 1 base, there was a span of 9 bases. Germline V lookup: CDR1 MNHNS, CDR2 SASEGT. The CDR3 protein is CASSKLASYNEQFF. The CDR3 nucleotides are TGTGCCAGCAGTAAACTAGCTTCCTACAATGAGCAGTTCTTC.

The chain couples TRBV7-8 to TRBJ2-7; 13 bases line up with TRBD2. CDR1 is SGHVS, CDR2 FQNEAQ, per germline. The V and J ends lost 4 bases and 1 base, in that order; junction bases with no gene match: 4. The CDR3 is 16 amino acids. CDR3: CASSSGTSGMSYEQYF. The CDR3 DNA reads TGTGCCAGCAGCTCTGGGACTAGCGGGATGTCCTACGAGCAGTACTTC.

This clonotype was recorded a few times. This chain connects TRBV6-1 to TRBJ2-3; no firm D call. Deletions cut 8 bases from V and 2 bases from J, with 14 bases between. The CDR3 is 14 residues long. Germline V gene sequence: CDR1 MNHNS, CDR2 SASEGT. This chain's CDR3 is CASPDEVLTDTQYF. CDR3 DNA: TGTGCCAGCCCTGACGAGGTGCTCACAGATACGCAGTATTTT.

The rearrangement uses TRBV4-2 and TRBJ2-2, with D possibly being TRBD1 (5 bases). The length of the CDR3 is 16 residues. CDR1 and CDR2 (germline): LGHNA, YNFKEQ. Trimming left V 0 bases short and J 1 base short, with 9 bases between. The CDR3 protein is CASSQDGAGNTGELFF. The CDR3, as DNA: TGTGCCAGCAGCCAAGATGGGGCCGGGAACACCGGGGAGCTGTTTTTT.

This clonotype was seen a handful of times. The genes are TRBV10-3 and TRBJ2-7, with no clear D. CDR1 is ENHRY, CDR2 SYGVKD, per germline. The CDR3 length is 12 residues. With 0 bases removed from V and 4 bases from J, the gap between germline ends came to 4 bases. CDR3 nucleotides: TGTGCCATCAGTGAGTCCTCTTACGAGCAGTACTTC. It yields the protein CAISESSYEQYF.

The V and J genes are TRBV3-1 and TRBJ2-1; TRBD2 might be the D (6 bases). Germline values: CDR1 LGHDT, CDR2 YNNKEL (reference sequence). Trimming shortened V by 7 bases and J by 3 bases, and 22 bases separated the two germline ends. The CDR3 is made up of 17 amino acids. The CDR3 reads CASTHVVRTTLYNEQFF. CDR3 DNA: TGTGCCAGCACCCACGTAGTGAGGACTACCCTCTACAATGAGCAGTTCTTC.

The chain carries TRBV5-1 and TRBJ1-1; D is perhaps TRBD1 (6 bases). Deletions cut 6 bases from V and 5 bases from J, with 23 bases between. Germline CDR1 SGHRS, CDR2 YFSETQ. The CDR3 has 16 amino acids. This CDR3 is CASTTASHRAGTEAFF. CDR3 coding DNA: TGCGCCAGCACCACCGCCTCGCACAGGGCGGGTACTGAAGCTTTCTTT.

The CDR3 is CSAHSGRTYEQYF. CDR3 nucleotides: TGCAGTGCTCATAGCGGGAGGACCTACGAGCAGTACTTC. J is TRBJ2-7 and V is TRBV20-1; 10 positions agree with TRBD2. Germline CDR1 is DFQATT and CDR2 is SNEGSKA (reference sequence). Trimming removed 5 bases from V and 2 bases from J; junction bases left unmatched: 3. The CDR3 runs 13 residues.